The 4 T cell receptor beta chains listed next were all sequenced from one sample in a study of T cell responses to AZD1222 COVID-19 vaccine. The protocol was immunoSEQ multiplex PCR, while the TCRdb copy is restricted to in-frame clones and leaves out a portion. This table holds about 94,000 clones, almost 90% found once. Material: peripheral blood, obtained on day 0 of AZD1222 vaccination. All receptors derive from an adult in good health.

This sequence joins TRBV6-4 and TRBJ1-3, with D uncertain. The CDR3 spans 10 residues. Germline V gives CDR1 MRHNA, CDR2 SNTAGT. The V end lost 4 bases, the J end lost 7 bases, and 2 bases lay between the germline ends. The CDR3: CASSVNTIYF. For the CDR3, the DNA is TGTGCCAGCAGTGTTAACACCATATATTTT.

The rearrangement uses TRBV9 and TRBJ2-3, with a possible D match to TRBD1 (5 bases). Trimming cost V 1 base and J 1 base, with 7 bases left between them. CDR3 length: 14 residues. CDR1 and CDR2 from the germline V gene are SGDLS and YYNGEE. The CDR3 here is CASSVQTGTDTQYF. CDR3 DNA sequence: TGTGCCAGCAGCGTACAGACAGGCACAGATACGCAGTATTTT. The whole variable domain, remainder taken from reference TRBV9 and TRBJ2-3, is DSGVTQTPKHLITATGQRVTLRCSPRSGDLSVYWYQQSLDQGLQFLIQYYNGEERAKGNILERFSAQQFPDLHSELNLSSLELGDSALYFCASSVQTGTDTQYFGPGTRLTVL.

The chain combines TRBV5-4 with TRBJ2-6, with D unresolved. Per the germline V gene, CDR1 is SGHNT and CDR2 is YYREEE (reference sequence). The CDR3 is 13 residues long. V was clipped by 6 bases and J by 1 base, with 5 bases between them. The CDR3 reads CASKRSGANVLTF. CDR3 coding DNA: TGTGCCAGCAAACGTTCTGGGGCCAACGTCCTGACTTTC.

This sequence joins TRBV6-5 and TRBJ1-1, with D perhaps matching TRBD1 (6 bases). The germline V and J ends were trimmed by 6 bases and 1 base, with 6 bases remaining between them. The CDR3 is 12 residues long. Germline loops: CDR1 MNHEY, CDR2 SVGAGI. The DNA of the CDR3 is TGTGCCAGCAGGGACAGGAACACTGAAGCTTTCTTT. It specifies CASRDRNTEAFF.